Listed here are 13 T cell receptor beta chains from one sample, sequenced in a study of PD-1 blockade in classical Hodgkin lymphoma (dated by TCRdb to 2020 to 2021). Sample time point, as interpreted from the label and publication: cycle 2 day 1 (C2D1) of nivolumab. Every trial patient had relapsed after autologous stem cell transplantation, and cohorts A, B and C differed in prior brentuximab vedotin exposure. The library was obtained by the immunoSEQ multiplex PCR assay. In its TCRdb copy, this immuneACCESS table keeps in-frame sequences only and misses some clones. Where compared with another copy, unresolved V genes explain less than half of these, and the others have no known cause. This sample holds about 27,000 clones; approximately 81% were observed only once. Together, the top ten hold roughly 33% of the sample. This sample comprised peripheral blood mononuclear cells (PBMCs), obtained before the second cycle of nivolumab. The receptors were sampled from a human donor with classical Hodgkin lymphoma.

J is TRBJ1-1 and V is TRBV28, with unresolved D. Trimming removed 4 bases from V and 11 bases from J, with 20 bases in between. Germline V gene lookup returns CDR1 MDHEN and CDR2 SYDVKM. This CDR3 comprises 14 residues. The CDR3 DNA is TGTGCCAGCAGTTCCGCCATTAGCCGCGGTGACGCTTTCTTT. Encoded protein: CASSSAISRGDAFF.

This clone showed up just a few times. V and J are TRBV7-9 and TRBJ1-1, with D perhaps matching TRBD1 (5 bases). This CDR3 has 14 residues. From germline, CDR1 is SEHNR and CDR2 FQNEAQ (reference sequence). V dropped 5 bases and J dropped 7 bases, with 17 bases sitting between them. The CDR3 reads CASSHPTGTVEAFF. In nucleotides, the CDR3 is TGTGCCAGCAGCCATCCAACCGGGACGGTTGAAGCTTTCTTT. Looking up the rest from reference TRBV7-9 and TRBJ1-1 gives the full variable domain: DTGVSQNPRHKITKRGQNVTFRCDPISEHNRLYWYRQTLGQGPEFLTYFQNEAQLEKSRLLSDRFSAERPKGSFSTLEIQRTEQGDSAMYLCASSHPTGTVEAFFGQGTRLTVV.

The chain joins TRBV7-9 to TRBJ1-1; D remains ambiguous. Looked up from germline, CDR1 is SEHNR and CDR2 is FQNEAQ (reference sequence). The CDR3 runs 12 residues. The ends were cut back, 5 bases at V and 11 bases at J, with 15 bases in the middle. The CDR3 loop is CASSPVRAGAFF. The CDR3 DNA reads TGTGCCAGCAGCCCAGTCCGGGCCGGGGCTTTCTTT.

The chain links TRBV19 to TRBJ2-5; 7 positions match TRBD1. The CDR3 covers 17 residues. From germline, CDR1 is LNHDA and CDR2 SQIVND (reference sequence). Trimming took 5 bases from V and 4 from J; bases not matched to a gene: 16. The CDR3 spells CASSPMTGKEVAETQYF. The CDR3 nucleotides read TGTGCCAGTAGTCCGATGACAGGGAAGGAGGTGGCAGAGACCCAGTACTTC.

The V and J genes are TRBV7-9 and TRBJ2-3, with TRBD2 as a possible D gene (6 bases). The CDR3 totals 13 residues. The V end lost 5 bases, the J end lost 2 bases, and 8 bases lay between the germline ends. Per germline, CDR1 SEHNR and CDR2 FQNEAQ (reference sequence). The CDR3 here is CASSRDFTDTQYF. The DNA for the CDR3 is TGTGCCAGCAGCCGGGACTTCACAGATACGCAGTATTTT. Variable domain in full (rest from reference TRBV7-9 and TRBJ2-3): DTGVSQNPRHKITKRGQNVTFRCDPISEHNRLYWYRQTLGQGPEFLTYFQNEAQLEKSRLLSDRFSAERPKGSFSTLEIQRTEQGDSAMYLCASSRDFTDTQYFGPGTRLTVL.

V and J are TRBV10-3 and TRBJ1-5, with D perhaps TRBD1 (5 bases). Trimming cost V 0 bases and J 4 bases, with 10 bases left between them. This CDR3 is built from 15 residues. Germline CDR1 is ENHRY and CDR2 is SYGVKD. The DNA of the CDR3 is TGTGCCATCAGTGAGTCGGGGCCGAGAAATCAGCCCCAGCATTTT. It encodes CAISESGPRNQPQHF.

J is TRBJ2-7 and V is TRBV11-2; TRBD1 matches 8 bases. With V trimmed by 1 base and J by 4 bases, 6 bases remained unmatched. From germline, CDR1 is SGHAT and CDR2 FQNNGV. The CDR3 is made up of 15 amino acids. For the CDR3, the DNA is TGTGCCAGCAGCTTAGGCGGGACAGGTCTTTACGAGCAGTACTTC. It codes for CASSLGGTGLYEQYF. Supplemented by reference TRBV11-2 and TRBJ2-7, the full variable domain reads EAGVAQSPRYKIIEKRQSVAFWCNPISGHATLYWYQQILGQGPKLLIQFQNNGVVDDSQLPKDRFSAERLKGVDSTLKIQPAKLEDSAVYLCASSLGGTGLYEQYFGPGTRLTVT.

The chain combines TRBV11-3 with TRBJ1-1; the D is unclear. Between the trimmed V and J ends, which lost 4 bases and 2 bases, there was a span of 8 bases. The germline V gene has CDR1 SGHNT and CDR2 YENEEA. The CDR3 has 13 residues. CDR3 in amino acids: CASSWTGNTEAFF. CDR3 DNA sequence: TGTGCCAGCAGCTGGACTGGAAACACTGAAGCTTTCTTT.

The J gene is TRBJ1-1, the V gene TRBV19; weak D call: TRBD1 (6 bases). The germline gives CDR1 LNHDA, CDR2 SQIVND (reference sequence). The CDR3 extends over 14 amino acids. V was trimmed by 3 bases and J by 5 bases, leaving 13 bases between them. DNA for the CDR3: TGTGCCAGTAGTATTTCAGGGGCAGAAACTGAAGCTTTCTTT. This encodes CASSISGAETEAFF.

The chain has TRBV6-1 and TRBJ1-5; D call uncertain. CDR3 length: 14 amino acids. V shed 5 bases and J shed 7 bases, with 15 bases lying between them. Germline V gene sequence: CDR1 MNHNS, CDR2 SASEGT. The CDR3 protein is CASSFLETRQPQHF. CDR3 sequence (DNA): TGTGCCAGCAGTTTTTTAGAAACGAGACAGCCCCAGCATTTT.

V and J are TRBV11-3 and TRBJ2-3, with TRBD1 matching 7 bases. Germline values: CDR1 SGHNT, CDR2 YENEEA. V lost 3 bases and J lost 4; bases outside the gene matches: 7. The CDR3 has 15 amino acids. Here the CDR3 reads CASSLGQLNADTQYF. As DNA, the CDR3 is TGTGCCAGCAGCTTGGGACAGTTGAATGCAGATACGCAGTATTTT.

The rearrangement uses TRBV6-6 and TRBJ2-1; D call uncertain. Per the germline V gene, CDR1 is MNHNY and CDR2 is SVGAGI (reference sequence). V was trimmed by 7 bases and J by 3 bases, leaving 4 bases between them. The CDR3 consists of 11 residues. The CDR3 DNA sequence: TGTGCCAGCAAGGTCTACAATGAGCAGTTCTTC. The encoded protein is CASKVYNEQFF.

This clone was detected once. The chain couples TRBV7-2 to TRBJ2-3; 8 bases line up with TRBD1. Germline V gives CDR1 SGHTA, CDR2 FQGNSA. With V trimmed by 5 bases and J by 6 bases, 7 bases remained unmatched. The CDR3 totals 14 residues. In nucleotides, the CDR3 is TGTGCCAGCAGCCCTCGGACAGGGTCGGATACGCAGTATTTT. The encoded protein is CASSPRTGSDTQYF.